The 14 T cell receptor beta chains below all came from one sample that was sequenced in a study of T cells in Graves' hyperthyroidism and ophthalmopathy. TCR beta CDR3 regions were amplified from RNA transcripts. Carried out on the TCR CDR3, a first-round RT-PCR used the HTBI primer set. TCRdb re-derived calls from the multiplex PCR reads in MiXCR, one entry per CDR3 protein. The repertoire holds 240,000 or so distinct CDR3 sequences, with about a sixth as singletons. The sequenced sample was blood. Receptor source: a woman aged 18-35 years with Graves' ophthalmopathy.

This clonotype has only a few counts. This chain joins TRBV15 and TRBJ2-7; a possible D gene is TRBD2 (5 bases). This CDR3 has 16 amino acids. Trimming cost V 0 bases and J 1 base, with 13 bases left between them. CDR1 is LNHNV, CDR2 YYDKDF, per germline (reference sequence). The CDR3 here is CATSRDTGSISYEQYF. CDR3 sequence (DNA): TGTGCCACCAGCAGAGATACGGGATCGATATCCTACGAGCAGTACTTC.

The chain joins TRBV18 to TRBJ2-1; 10 bases match TRBD2. Germline V gene data show CDR1 as KGHSH and CDR2 as LQKENI. With 2 bases clipped from V and 8 bases from J, the junction kept 3 bases outside the gene matches. The CDR3 totals 14 residues. The CDR3 region is CASSPGTSAYEQFF. The CDR3 coding sequence is TGTGCCAGCTCACCAGGGACTAGCGCCTATGAGCAGTTCTTC.

The rearrangement joins TRBV24-1 to TRBJ1-1, with a possible D match to TRBD1 (5 bases). CDR1 is KGHDR, CDR2 SFDVKD, per germline. CDR3 size: 10 residues. V lost 5 bases to trimming and J lost 11 bases, with 8 bases between them. CDR3 nucleotides: TGTGCCACCAGTGGGGGGACGGCTTTCTTT. Protein product: CATSGGTAFF.

This clonotype was counted at least ten times. The chain employs TRBV20-1 and TRBJ2-1, with 10 positions matching TRBD2. The J segment lost 6 bases and the V segment lost 7 bases, leaving 12 bases of the junction unmatched. The CDR3 is 15 amino acids. CDR1 is DFQATT, CDR2 SNEGSKA, per germline (reference sequence). The CDR3 coding sequence is TGCAGTGAGGAACCCGGGACTAGCGCCCTCAATGAGCAGTTCTTC. Protein product: CSEEPGTSALNEQFF.

This clonotype was seen ten or more times. V gene TRBV5-1 combines with J gene TRBJ2-7; 7 bases agree with TRBD1. This CDR3 has 13 residues. CDR1 is SGHRS, CDR2 YFSETQ, per germline. The J segment lost 5 bases and the V segment lost 0 bases, leaving 2 bases of the junction unmatched. CDR3 nucleotides: TGCGCCAGCAGCTTGGTACAGGGGAACGAGCAGTACTTC. It specifies CASSLVQGNEQYF.

This clonotype was found a few times. This rearrangement joins TRBV9 to TRBJ2-2, with D hard to call. Germline V gene data show CDR1 as SGDLS and CDR2 as YYNGEE. There are 13 residues in the CDR3. The V end was cut by 3 bases, the J end by 6 bases, with 9 bases between. DNA for the CDR3: TGTGCCAGCAGCGGCCTGTTGGCCGGGGAGCTGTTTTTT. It codes for CASSGLLAGELFF.

The chain has TRBV9 and TRBJ1-1; a weak D match, TRBD1 (6 bases). The germline V gene encodes CDR1 SGDLS and CDR2 YYNGEE. V gave up 4 bases and J gave up 0 bases, with 13 bases separating them. The CDR3 is 15 amino acids. The CDR3 bases are TGTGCCAGCAGCCCCGAGGGGGGGATGAACACTGAAGCTTTCTTT. This codes for CASSPEGGMNTEAFF. Using reference TRBV9 and TRBJ1-1 for the parts outside the CDR3, the full variable domain is DSGVTQTPKHLITATGQRVTLRCSPRSGDLSVYWYQQSLDQGLQFLIQYYNGEERAKGNILERFSAQQFPDLHSELNLSSLELGDSALYFCASSPEGGMNTEAFFGQGTRLTVV.

The table lists this clonotype with many counts. The V call is TRBV7-9, the J call TRBJ2-5; TRBD2 matches 11 bases. Losses at the gene ends were 7 bases for V and 5 bases for J; bases not matched to a gene: 9. CDR1 SEHNR and CDR2 FQNEAQ come from the germline V gene (reference sequence). The CDR3 loop spans 15 amino acids. In DNA form, the CDR3 reads TGTGCCAGCATTGCTAGCGGGGGGCCCGGCGAGACCCAGTACTTC. Translation: CASIASGGPGETQYF.

The chain employs TRBV28 and TRBJ1-1; 9 nucleotides agree with TRBD1. Trimming at V came to 6 bases and at J to 4 bases, leaving 6 bases not matched to a gene. The CDR3 is 14 residues long. The V gene's germline CDR1 is MDHEN and CDR2 SYDVKM. CDR3 in amino acids: CASRSGQGGTEAFF. The DNA of the CDR3 is TGTGCCAGCAGGTCGGGACAGGGCGGCACTGAAGCTTTCTTT. Using reference TRBV28 and TRBJ1-1 for the parts outside the CDR3, the full variable domain is DVKVTQSSRYLVKRTGEKVFLECVQDMDHENMFWYRQDPGLGLRLIYFSYDVKMKEKGDIPEGYSVSREKKERFSLILESASTNQTSMYLCASRSGQGGTEAFFGQGTRLTVV.

This clonotype occurred many times. The chain carries TRBV6-1 and TRBJ2-3; 8 bases agree with TRBD2. V lost 8 bases, J lost 6 bases, and 10 bases stayed unmatched. The CDR3 length is 14 residues. From germline, CDR1 is MNHNS and CDR2 SASEGT. CDR3 amino acids: CASGRREGWDTQYF. CDR3 DNA: TGTGCCAGCGGCCGTCGGGAGGGTTGGGATACGCAGTATTTT.

This clonotype was counted only a few times. Mismatch with germline at one junction end may stem from a read error. V gene TRBV9 combines with J gene TRBJ2-7, with D perhaps matching TRBD1 or TRBD2 (5 bases each). There are 15 residues in the CDR3. In germline, CDR1 is SGDLS, CDR2 YYNGEE. The CDR3 protein is CASSVEQAGLYGQYF. The DNA of the CDR3 is TGTGCCAGCAGCGTAGAACAGGCCGGACTGTACGGGCAGTACTTC.

The sample holds many counts of this clonotype. The V gene is TRBV24-1, the J gene TRBJ1-5; the D gene is possibly TRBD1 (5 bases). The CDR3 loop spans 16 amino acids. Trimming removed 3 bases from V and 2 bases from J, with 13 bases in between. The germline V gene has CDR1 KGHDR and CDR2 SFDVKD. This chain's CDR3 is CATSDVAGPGNQPQHF. CDR3 coding DNA: TGTGCCACCAGTGATGTGGCAGGGCCGGGCAATCAGCCCCAGCATTTT.

In its sample, this clonotype was seen many times. The genes are TRBV5-1 and TRBJ2-1; D unresolved. The V end was cut by 3 bases, the J end by 7 bases, with 11 bases between. Germline V gene data show CDR1 as SGHRS and CDR2 as YFSETQ. CDR3 length: 13 residues. The CDR3 spells CASSSELLNEQFF. CDR3 in DNA: TGCGCCAGCAGCTCGGAACTACTTAATGAGCAGTTCTTC.

This clonotype was seen many times. The chain has TRBV6-1 and TRBJ2-7; 7 nucleotides agree with TRBD1. Per the germline V gene, CDR1 is MNHNS and CDR2 is SASEGT. Germline trimming cut 6 bases from V and 4 bases from J; bases unmatched to any gene: 6. The CDR3 consists of 13 residues. The CDR3 region is CASRLQGVYEQYF. The CDR3, as DNA: TGTGCCAGCAGACTTCAGGGGGTTTACGAGCAGTACTTC.